This is a list of T cell receptor beta chains from one sample in a study of blood T cell repertoires in COVID-19. The data were produced by immunoSEQ multiplex PCR, yet TCRdb's version contains in-frame clones alone and is incomplete. The sample records 300,000 to 450,000 clones, roughly 86% being singletons. The sequenced sample was PBMCs or T cells enriched from blood (not recorded which). The source of these receptors is a man aged 35-49 years in a cohort exposed to, infected with or recovered from COVID-19 (not recorded which). Both conserved end residues are part of each CDR3. D genes are given only for firm matches. The listing skips clone size in some rows; elsewhere it reads once, few, many or a size class.

J gene | clone size | CDR3 length | V gene | D gene | CDR3 DNA | CDR3 protein
TRBJ2-1 | - | 17 | TRBV4-1 | TRBD2 | TGCGCCAGCAGCCAAGTGGGGGCTAGCGGGTCTTACAATGAGCAGTTCTTC | CASSQVGASGSYNEQFF
TRBJ1-1 | - | 13 | TRBV19 | - | TGTGCCAGTAGATTCAGGGTCAGCACTGAAGCTTTCTTT | CASRFRVSTEAFF
TRBJ2-2 | - | 15 | TRBV7-9 | TRBD1 | TGTGCCAGCAGCTTCGGGACAGGGGACACCGGGGAGCTGTTTTTT | CASSFGTGDTGELFF
TRBJ2-5 | - | 15 | TRBV5-1 | - | TGCGCCAGCAGCTTAGGCGGGACTCTCCGGGGTGACCAGTACTTC | CASSLGGTLRGDQYF
TRBJ1-2 | - | 15 | TRBV4-2 | - | TGTGCCAGCAGCCAGGCCCTAGGACAGAACTATGGCTACACCTTC | CASSQALGQNYGYTF
TRBJ2-7 | - | 16 | TRBV11-2 | - | TGTGCCAGCAGCTTAGGGGCGGACTACTTAGTGAACGAGCAGTACTTC | CASSLGADYLVNEQYF
TRBJ1-2 | - | 15 | TRBV9 | TRBD1 | TGTGCCAGCAGCAAAGAGACAGGGCTCCGCGGTGGCTACACCTTC | CASSKETGLRGGYTF
TRBJ1-3 | - | 14 | TRBV10-2 | TRBD1 | TGCGCCAGCAGAACAGGGACAGCTGGAAACACCATATATTTT | CASRTGTAGNTIYF
TRBJ1-2 | once | 13 | TRBV9 | - | TGTGCCAGCAGCCGAGACACTAACTATGGCTACACCTTC | CASSRDTNYGYTF
TRBJ1-5 | - | 14 | TRBV6-6 | - | TGTGCCAGCAGTGACACAGGGTCCCGCCAGCCCCAGCATTTT | CASSDTGSRQPQHF
TRBJ2-1 | - | 18 | TRBV27 | TRBD2 | TGTGCCAGCAGTTTACTTTCCCGGACTAGCGGAATCGGGAATGAGCAGTTCTTC | CASSLLSRTSGIGNEQFF
TRBJ2-7 | few | 19 | TRBV21-1 | - | TGTGCCAGCAGCAAAGCGGGGCCTAAACAGGGCAAGGGCTCCTACGAGCAGTACTTC | CASSKAGPKQGKGSYEQYF
TRBJ1-1 | - | 13 | TRBV27 | - | TGTGCCAGCAGTCCCCGGGGGGGGCCTGAAGCTTTCTTT | CASSPRGGPEAFF
TRBJ1-5 | - | 13 | TRBV29-1 | TRBD1 | TGCAGCGCCTCGGCAGGGGGCAAACAGCCCCAGCATTTT | CSASAGGKQPQHF
TRBJ2-1 | - | 16 | TRBV10-3 | TRBD2 | TGTGCCATCGGGACTAGCGGGAGTCTGGTCTACAATGAGCAGTTCTTC | CAIGTSGSLVYNEQFF
TRBJ2-7 | - | 14 | TRBV6-5 | TRBD2 | TGTGCCAGCAGGCCCGGGACTAACCCCTACGAGCAGTACTTC | CASRPGTNPYEQYF
TRBJ1-3 | - | 17 | TRBV5-1 | - | TGCGCCAGCAGCTTGGCGTCCCAGGAATTCTCTGGAAACACCATATATTTT | CASSLASQEFSGNTIYF
TRBJ1-1 | - | 14 | TRBV5-1 | TRBD1 | TGCGCCAGCAGCCGCGGACAGGGCAACACTGAAGCTTTCTTT | CASSRGQGNTEAFF
TRBJ2-1 | few | 14 | TRBV7-9 | - | TGTGCCAGCAGCTTCGAGCTGTCCTACAATGAGCAGTTCTTC | CASSFELSYNEQFF
TRBJ2-5 | - | 14 | TRBV7-2 | TRBD1 | TGTGCCAGCAGCCCTGGGACAGGGAGGCAGACCCAGTACTTC | CASSPGTGRQTQYF
TRBJ1-1 | - | 16 | TRBV18 | - | TGTGCCAGCTCACCACAGGGCCCGGACTTAAACACTGAAGCTTTCTTT | CASSPQGPDLNTEAFF
TRBJ2-4 | few | 12 | TRBV7-3 | TRBD1 | TGTGCCAGCAGCAAAACAGGGGGCATTCAGTACTTC | CASSKTGGIQYF
TRBJ2-1 | once | 15 | TRBV11-2 | - | TGTGCCAGCAGCTTCCTGGAGAGCTCCTACAATGAGCAGTTCTTC | CASSFLESSYNEQFF
TRBJ1-1 | - | 14 | TRBV5-1 | - | TGCGCCAGCAGCTTGAGTCAGCGAGAGACTGAAGCTTTCTTT | CASSLSQRETEAFF
TRBJ1-3 | - | 14 | TRBV6-5 | - | TGTGCCAGCAGTTACTCGACAGGAGGAAACACCATATATTTT | CASSYSTGGNTIYF
TRBJ1-6 | - | 15 | TRBV7-2 | - | TGTGCCAGCAGCTTACGCGGGGCGGAGAATTCACCCCTCCACTTT | CASSLRGAENSPLHF
TRBJ2-2 | - | 14 | TRBV7-3 | - | TGTGCCAGCAGCTTGTCTGGCGGGATCGGGGAGCTGTTTTTT | CASSLSGGIGELFF
TRBJ2-5 | - | 15 | TRBV11-2 | TRBD1 | TGTGCCAGCAGCGACCAGGGGGCCCACCAAGAGACCCAGTACTTC | CASSDQGAHQETQYF
TRBJ2-5 | few | 15 | TRBV6-4 | TRBD2 | TGTGCCAGCAGTCCGGGGAGGGGAGACGTGGAGACCCAGTACTTC | CASSPGRGDVETQYF
TRBJ1-6 | - | 14 | TRBV13 | TRBD1 | TGTGCCAGCGTACGGACAGGGAACGGTTCACCCCTCCACTTT | CASVRTGNGSPLHF
TRBJ1-3 | - | 16 | TRBV19 | - | TGTGCCAGTAGTCCCATGGTGTCCGGGGGAGGAAACACCATATATTTT | CASSPMVSGGGNTIYF
TRBJ2-7 | - | 15 | TRBV6-5 | - | TGTGCCAGCAGTTACTCGGAGGAGAGCTCCTACGAGCAGTACTTC | CASSYSEESSYEQYF
TRBJ2-1 | - | 18 | TRBV28 | TRBD2 | TGTGCCAGCAGTTCCCCCCACGGTAGCGGGGGCCCCTACAATGAGCAGTTCTTC | CASSSPHGSGGPYNEQFF
TRBJ2-7 | - | 15 | TRBV3-1/TRBV3-2 | TRBD2 | TGTGCCAGCAGCCAGAGGACTAGCCCATACTACGAGCAGTACTTC | CASSQRTSPYYEQYF
TRBJ2-5 | - | 14 | TRBV7-9 | - | TGTGCCAGCAGGTTATCGGAGGGAGGAGAGACCCAGTACTTC | CASRLSEGGETQYF
TRBJ1-1 | few | 13 | TRBV27 | - | TGTGCCAGCAGCGGACAGTGGAACACTGAAGCTTTCTTT | CASSGQWNTEAFF
TRBJ2-1 | - | 18 | TRBV27 | - | TGTGCCAGCAGTTTATCGGGCAGGGTAACAATGATTTACAATGAGCAGTTCTTC | CASSLSGRVTMIYNEQFF
TRBJ2-3 | - | 15 | TRBV28 | - | TGTGCCAGCAAACCCCTGCGGGAAGGGAGAGATACGCAGTATTTT | CASKPLREGRDTQYF
TRBJ1-2 | few | 12 | TRBV25-1 | - | TGTGCCAGCAGTGAAGGAGGATATGGCTACACCTTC | CASSEGGYGYTF
TRBJ2-3 | - | 15 | TRBV6-5 | TRBD2 | TGTGCCAGCATAATGACTAGCCCAAACACAGATACGCAGTATTTT | CASIMTSPNTDTQYF
TRBJ1-5 | - | 14 | TRBV3-1/TRBV3-2 | - | TGTGCCAGCAGCCGGGACTTTAGCAATCAGCCCCAGCATTTT | CASSRDFSNQPQHF
TRBJ2-1 | - | 17 | TRBV4-2 | TRBD2 | TGTGCCAGCAGCCAACCCGCGGCTAGCGGCCACTACAATGAGCAGTTCTTC | CASSQPAASGHYNEQFF
TRBJ1-5 | - | 16 | TRBV6-1 | - | TGTGCCAGCAGTGAATCGGTGGGCGTAGGCAATCAGCCCCAGCATTTT | CASSESVGVGNQPQHF
TRBJ1-1 | - | 16 | TRBV18 | TRBD1 | TGTGCCAGCTCACTATCCGTGACCGGGACAGGGGATTTAGCTTTCTTT | CASSLSVTGTGDLAFF
TRBJ1-3 | - | 15 | TRBV9 | - | TGTGCCAGCAGCGTAGACTCGACAGCTGGAAACACCATATATTTT | CASSVDSTAGNTIYF
TRBJ2-1 | - | 15 | TRBV9 | - | TGTGCCAGCAGCGTAGCACGGGAGAGGTACAATGAGCAGTTCTTC | CASSVARERYNEQFF
TRBJ2-3 | once | 15 | TRBV7-3 | - | TGTGCCAGCAGCTTAGGCGGGTTGAGCACAGATACGCAGTATTTT | CASSLGGLSTDTQYF